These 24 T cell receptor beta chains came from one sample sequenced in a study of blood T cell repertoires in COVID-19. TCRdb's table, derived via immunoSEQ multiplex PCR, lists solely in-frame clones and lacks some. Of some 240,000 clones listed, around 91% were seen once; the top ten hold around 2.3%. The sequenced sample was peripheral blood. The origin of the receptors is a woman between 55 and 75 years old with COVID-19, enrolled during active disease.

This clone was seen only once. The CDR3 nucleotides are TGTGCCAGCAGTTCGGACAGGGGCAGAGACGCTTTCTTT. Its protein is CASSSDRGRDAFF. The chain is built from TRBV28 and TRBJ1-1; 9 bases line up with TRBD1. Germline-derived CDR1 and CDR2 are MDHEN and SYDVKM. V lost 4 bases and J lost 11; bases outside the gene matches: 8. CDR3 size: 13 residues.

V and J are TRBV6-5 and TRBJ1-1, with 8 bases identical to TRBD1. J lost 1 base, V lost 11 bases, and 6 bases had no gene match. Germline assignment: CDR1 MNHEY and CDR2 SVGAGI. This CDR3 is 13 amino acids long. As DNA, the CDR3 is TGTGCCGGGGGGACAGGATGGAACACTGAAGCTTTCTTT. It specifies CAGGTGWNTEAFF.

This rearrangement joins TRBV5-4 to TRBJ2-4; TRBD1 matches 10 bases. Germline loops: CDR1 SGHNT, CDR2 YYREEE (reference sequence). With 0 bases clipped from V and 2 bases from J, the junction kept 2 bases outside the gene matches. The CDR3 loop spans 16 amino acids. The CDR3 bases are TGTGCCAGCAGCTTGGGTGACAGGGGGCCCAAAAACATTCAGTACTTC. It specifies CASSLGDRGPKNIQYF.

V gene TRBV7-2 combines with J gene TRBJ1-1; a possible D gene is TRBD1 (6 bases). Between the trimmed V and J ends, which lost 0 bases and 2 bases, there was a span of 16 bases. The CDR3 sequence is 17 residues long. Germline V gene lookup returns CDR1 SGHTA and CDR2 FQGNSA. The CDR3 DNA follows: TGTGCCAGCAGCTTAGCGGGGGCAGGGGCTCTCAACACTGAAGCTTTCTTT. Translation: CASSLAGAGALNTEAFF.

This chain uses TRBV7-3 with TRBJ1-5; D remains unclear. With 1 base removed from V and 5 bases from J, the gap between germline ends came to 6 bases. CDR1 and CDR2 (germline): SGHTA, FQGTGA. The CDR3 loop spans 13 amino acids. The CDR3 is CASSLSRDQPQHF. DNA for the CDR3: TGTGCCAGCAGCTTAAGTCGTGATCAGCCCCAGCATTTT. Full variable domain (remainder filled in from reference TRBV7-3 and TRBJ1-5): GAGVSQTPSNKVTEKGKYVELRCDPISGHTALYWYRQSLGQGPEFLIYFQGTGAADDSGLPNDRFFAVRPEGSVSTLKIQRTERGDSAVYLCASSLSRDQPQHFGDGTRLSIL.

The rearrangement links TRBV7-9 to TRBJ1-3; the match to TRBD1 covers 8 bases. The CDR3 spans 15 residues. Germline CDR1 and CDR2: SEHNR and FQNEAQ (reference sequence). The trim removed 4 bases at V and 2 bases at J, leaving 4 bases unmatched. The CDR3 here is CASSYLQGAGNTIYF. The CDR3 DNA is TGTGCCAGCAGCTATTTACAGGGGGCTGGAAACACCATATATTTT.

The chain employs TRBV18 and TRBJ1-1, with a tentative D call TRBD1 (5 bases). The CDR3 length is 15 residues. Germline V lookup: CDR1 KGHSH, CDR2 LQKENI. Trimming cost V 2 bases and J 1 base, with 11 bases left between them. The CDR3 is CASSPRETGNTEAFF. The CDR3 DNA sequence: TGTGCCAGCTCACCAAGGGAAACAGGGAACACTGAAGCTTTCTTT.

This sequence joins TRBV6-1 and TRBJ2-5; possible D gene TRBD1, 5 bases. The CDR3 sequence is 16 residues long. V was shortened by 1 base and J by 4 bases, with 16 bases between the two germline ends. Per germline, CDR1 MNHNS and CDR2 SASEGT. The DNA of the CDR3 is TGTGCCAGCAGTGAAGGTCACCAGGGAAGGGCAGAGACCCAGTACTTC. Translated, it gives CASSEGHQGRAETQYF.

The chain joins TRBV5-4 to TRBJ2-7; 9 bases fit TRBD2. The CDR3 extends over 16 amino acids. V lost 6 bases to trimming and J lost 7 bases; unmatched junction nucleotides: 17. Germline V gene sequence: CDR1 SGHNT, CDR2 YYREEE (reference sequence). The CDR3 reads CASTPGGSGGLSEQYF. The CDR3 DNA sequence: TGTGCCAGCACCCCCGGGGGTAGCGGGGGATTGAGTGAGCAGTACTTC. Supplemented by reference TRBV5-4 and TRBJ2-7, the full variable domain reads ETGVTQSPTHLIKTRGQQVTLRCSSQSGHNTVSWYQQALGQGPQFIFQYYREEENGRGNFPPRFSGLQFPNYSSELNVNALELDDSALYLCASTPGGSGGLSEQYFGPGTRLTVT.

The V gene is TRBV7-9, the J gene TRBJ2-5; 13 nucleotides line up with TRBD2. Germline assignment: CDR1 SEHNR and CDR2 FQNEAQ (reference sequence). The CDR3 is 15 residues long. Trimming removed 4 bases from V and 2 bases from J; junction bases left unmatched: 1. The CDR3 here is CASSSTSGGQETQYF. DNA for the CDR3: TGTGCCAGCAGCTCGACTAGCGGGGGGCAAGAGACCCAGTACTTC.

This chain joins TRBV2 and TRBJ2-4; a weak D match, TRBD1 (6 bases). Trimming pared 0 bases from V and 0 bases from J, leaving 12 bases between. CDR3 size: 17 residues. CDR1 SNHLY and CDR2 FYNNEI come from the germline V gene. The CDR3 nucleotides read TGTGCCAGCAGTGAAGCTAAGACAGGACTAGCCAAAAACATTCAGTACTTC. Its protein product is CASSEAKTGLAKNIQYF.

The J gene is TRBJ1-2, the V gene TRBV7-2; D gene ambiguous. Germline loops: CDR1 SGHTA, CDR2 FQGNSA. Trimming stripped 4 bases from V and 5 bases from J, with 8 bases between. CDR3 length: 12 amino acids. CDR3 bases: TGTGCCAGCAGCTCCCGAGGATATGGCTACACCTTC. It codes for CASSSRGYGYTF.

The DNA for the CDR3 is TGTGCCAGCAGCTCGGGGGGCCTGAACACTGAAGCTTTCTTT. This sequence encodes CASSSGGLNTEAFF. This chain uses TRBV13 with TRBJ1-1; weak D call: TRBD1 (6 bases). Trimming shortened V by 4 bases and J by 0 bases, and 9 bases separated the two germline ends. CDR3 length: 14 amino acids. Germline assignment: CDR1 PRHDT and CDR2 FYEKMQ (reference sequence).

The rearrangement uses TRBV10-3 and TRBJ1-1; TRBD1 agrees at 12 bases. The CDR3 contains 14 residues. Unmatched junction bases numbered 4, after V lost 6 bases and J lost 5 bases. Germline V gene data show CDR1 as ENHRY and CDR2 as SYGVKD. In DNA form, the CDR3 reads TGTGCCATCAGGGGACAGGGGGCGTTAACTGAAGCTTTCTTT. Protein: CAIRGQGALTEAFF.

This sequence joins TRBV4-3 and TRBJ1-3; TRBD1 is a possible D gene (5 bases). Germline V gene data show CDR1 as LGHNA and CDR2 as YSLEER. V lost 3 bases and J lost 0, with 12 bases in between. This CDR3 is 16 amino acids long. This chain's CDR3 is CASSQVPGDSGNTIYF. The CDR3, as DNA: TGCGCCAGCAGCCAGGTGCCGGGGGACTCTGGAAACACCATATATTTT.

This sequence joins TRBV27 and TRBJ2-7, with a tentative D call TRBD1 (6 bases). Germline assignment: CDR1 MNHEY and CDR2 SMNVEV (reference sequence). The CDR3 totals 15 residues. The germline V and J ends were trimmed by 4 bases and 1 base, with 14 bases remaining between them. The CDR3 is CASSSAGAPSYEQYF. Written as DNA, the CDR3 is TGTGCCAGCAGTTCGGCAGGGGCCCCTTCCTACGAGCAGTACTTC.

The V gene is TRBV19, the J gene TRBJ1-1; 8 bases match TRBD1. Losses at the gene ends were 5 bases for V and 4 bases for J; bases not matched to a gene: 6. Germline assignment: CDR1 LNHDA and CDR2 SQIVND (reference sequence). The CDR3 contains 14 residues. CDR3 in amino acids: CASSSQGEGTEAFF. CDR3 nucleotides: TGTGCCAGTAGTTCACAGGGGGAGGGCACTGAAGCTTTCTTT.

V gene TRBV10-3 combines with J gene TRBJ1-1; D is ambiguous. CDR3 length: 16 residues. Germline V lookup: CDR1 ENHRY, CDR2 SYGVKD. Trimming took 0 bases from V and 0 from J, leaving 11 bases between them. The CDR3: CAISESGGSMNTEAFF. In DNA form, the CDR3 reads TGTGCCATCAGTGAGTCTGGAGGCAGTATGAACACTGAAGCTTTCTTT.

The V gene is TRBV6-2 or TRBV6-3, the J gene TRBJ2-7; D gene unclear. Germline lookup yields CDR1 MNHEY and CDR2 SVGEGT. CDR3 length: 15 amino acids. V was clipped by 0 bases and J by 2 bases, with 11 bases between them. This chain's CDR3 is CASSYSSSSTYEQYF. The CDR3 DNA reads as TGTGCCAGCAGTTACTCTTCGAGTTCCACCTACGAGCAGTACTTC.

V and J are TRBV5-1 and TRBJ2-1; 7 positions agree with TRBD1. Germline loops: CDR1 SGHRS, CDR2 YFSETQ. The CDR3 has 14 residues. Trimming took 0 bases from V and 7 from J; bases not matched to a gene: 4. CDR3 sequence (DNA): TGCGCCAGCAGCTTGGCATACAGGGGTAATGAGCAGTTCTTC. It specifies CASSLAYRGNEQFF.

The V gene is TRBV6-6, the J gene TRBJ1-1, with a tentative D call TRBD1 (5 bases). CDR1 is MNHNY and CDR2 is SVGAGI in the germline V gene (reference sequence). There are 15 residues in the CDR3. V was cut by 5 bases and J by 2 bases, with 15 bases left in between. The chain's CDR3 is CASSGSTEINTEAFF. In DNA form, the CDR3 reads TGTGCCAGCAGTGGGTCGACAGAAATCAACACTGAAGCTTTCTTT.

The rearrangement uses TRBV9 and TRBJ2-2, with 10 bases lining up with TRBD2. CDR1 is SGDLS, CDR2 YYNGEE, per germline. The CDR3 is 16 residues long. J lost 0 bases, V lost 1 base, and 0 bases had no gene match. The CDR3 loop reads CASSVTSGANTGELFF. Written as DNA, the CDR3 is TGTGCCAGCAGCGTAACTAGCGGGGCGAACACCGGGGAGCTGTTTTTT.

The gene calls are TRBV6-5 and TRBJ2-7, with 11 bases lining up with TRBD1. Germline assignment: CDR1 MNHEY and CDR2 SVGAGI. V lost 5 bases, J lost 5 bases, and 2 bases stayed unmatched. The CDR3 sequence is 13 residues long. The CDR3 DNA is TGTGCCAGCAGTCGGACAGGGGGCCACGAGCAGTACTTC. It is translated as CASSRTGGHEQYF.

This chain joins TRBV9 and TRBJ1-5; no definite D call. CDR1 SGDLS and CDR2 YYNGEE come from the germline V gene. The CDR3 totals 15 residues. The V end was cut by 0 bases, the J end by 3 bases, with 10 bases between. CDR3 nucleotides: TGTGCCAGCAGCGTAGGAGGGCGGCTCAATCAGCCCCAGCATTTT. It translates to CASSVGGRLNQPQHF.